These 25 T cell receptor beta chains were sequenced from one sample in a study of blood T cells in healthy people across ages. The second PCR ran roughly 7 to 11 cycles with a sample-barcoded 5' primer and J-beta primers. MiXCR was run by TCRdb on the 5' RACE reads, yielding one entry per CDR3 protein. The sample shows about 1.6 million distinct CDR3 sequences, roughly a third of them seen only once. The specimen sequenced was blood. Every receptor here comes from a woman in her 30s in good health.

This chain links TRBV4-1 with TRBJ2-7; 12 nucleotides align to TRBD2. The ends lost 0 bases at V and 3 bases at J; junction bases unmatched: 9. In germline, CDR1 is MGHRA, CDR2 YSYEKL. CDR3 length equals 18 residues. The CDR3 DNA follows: TGCGCCAGCAGCCAAGACCAGTCCCTAGCGGGAGGGGACTACGAGCAGTACTTC. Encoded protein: CASSQDQSLAGGDYEQYF.

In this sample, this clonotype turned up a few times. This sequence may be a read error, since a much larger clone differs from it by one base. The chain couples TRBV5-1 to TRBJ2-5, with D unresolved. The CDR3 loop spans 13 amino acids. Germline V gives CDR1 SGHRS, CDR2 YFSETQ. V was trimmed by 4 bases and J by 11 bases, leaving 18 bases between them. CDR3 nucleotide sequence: TGCGCCAGCAGCCCTTCTACCTACAATGAGCAGTACTTC. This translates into CASSPSTYNEQYF.

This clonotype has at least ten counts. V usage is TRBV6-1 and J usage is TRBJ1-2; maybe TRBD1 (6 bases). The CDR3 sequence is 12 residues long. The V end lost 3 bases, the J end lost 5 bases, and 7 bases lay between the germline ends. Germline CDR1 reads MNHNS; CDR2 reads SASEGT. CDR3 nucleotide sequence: TGTGCCAGCAGTGAGACAGGTTATGGCTACACCTTC. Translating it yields CASSETGYGYTF.

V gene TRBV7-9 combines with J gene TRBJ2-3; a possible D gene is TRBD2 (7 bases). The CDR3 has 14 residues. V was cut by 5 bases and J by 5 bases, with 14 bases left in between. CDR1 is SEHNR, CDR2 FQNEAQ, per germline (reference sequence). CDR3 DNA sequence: TGTGCCAGCAGCAATCTGGGAGGGGGAGATACGCAGTATTTT. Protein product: CASSNLGGGDTQYF. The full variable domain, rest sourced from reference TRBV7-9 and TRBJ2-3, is DTGVSQNPRHKITKRGQNVTFRCDPISEHNRLYWYRQTLGQGPEFLTYFQNEAQLEKSRLLSDRFSAERPKGSFSTLEIQRTEQGDSAMYLCASSNLGGGDTQYFGPGTRLTVL.

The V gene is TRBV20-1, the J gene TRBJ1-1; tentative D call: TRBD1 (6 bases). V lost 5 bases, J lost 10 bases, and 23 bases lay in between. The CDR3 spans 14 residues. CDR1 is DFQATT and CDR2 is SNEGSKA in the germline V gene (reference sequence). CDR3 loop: CSAQPMTGFLSAFF. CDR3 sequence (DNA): TGCAGTGCTCAACCTATGACAGGATTCCTCTCAGCTTTCTTT.

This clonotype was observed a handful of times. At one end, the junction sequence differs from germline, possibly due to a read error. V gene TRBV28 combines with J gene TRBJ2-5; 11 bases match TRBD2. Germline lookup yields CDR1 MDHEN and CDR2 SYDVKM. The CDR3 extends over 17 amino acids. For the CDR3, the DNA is TGTACCAGCAGCCCTCCGGGACTAGCGGCAGGGTGGGAGACCCAGTACTTC. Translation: CTSSPPGLAAGWETQYF.

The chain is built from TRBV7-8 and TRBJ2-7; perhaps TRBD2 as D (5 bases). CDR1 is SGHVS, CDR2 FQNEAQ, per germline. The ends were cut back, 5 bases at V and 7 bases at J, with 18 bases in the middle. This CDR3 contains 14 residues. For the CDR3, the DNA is TGTGCCAGCAGCCCCCTGTCGTTAGCGCGGGAGCAGTACTTC. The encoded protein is CASSPLSLAREQYF.

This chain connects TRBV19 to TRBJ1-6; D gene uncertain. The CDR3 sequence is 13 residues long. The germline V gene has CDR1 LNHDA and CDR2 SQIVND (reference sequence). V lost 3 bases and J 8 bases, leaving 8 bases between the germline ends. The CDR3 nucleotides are TGTGCCAGTAGTATTGATGGGTATTCACCCCTCCACTTT. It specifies CASSIDGYSPLHF.

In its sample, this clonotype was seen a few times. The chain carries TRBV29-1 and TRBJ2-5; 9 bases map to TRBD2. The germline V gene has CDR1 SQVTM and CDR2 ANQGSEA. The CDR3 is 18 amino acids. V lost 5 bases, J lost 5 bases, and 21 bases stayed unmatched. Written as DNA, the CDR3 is TGCAGCGTTCACAGGGGTAGCGGGGGTCTCGGCACCGGGGAGACCCAGTACTTC. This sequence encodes CSVHRGSGGLGTGETQYF.

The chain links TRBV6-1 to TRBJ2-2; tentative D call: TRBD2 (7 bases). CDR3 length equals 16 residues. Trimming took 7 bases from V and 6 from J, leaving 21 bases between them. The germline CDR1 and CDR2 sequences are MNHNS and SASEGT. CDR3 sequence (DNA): TGTGCCAGCACCCCTAACAGGGCCGGGGGGTCCGGGGAGCTGTTTTTT. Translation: CASTPNRAGGSGELFF.

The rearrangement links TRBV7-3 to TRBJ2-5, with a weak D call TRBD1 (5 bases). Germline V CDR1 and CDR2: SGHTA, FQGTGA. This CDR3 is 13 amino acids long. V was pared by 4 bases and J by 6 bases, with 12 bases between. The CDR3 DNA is TGTGCCAGCAGCTATAGGGGTTCTCAGACCCAGTACTTC. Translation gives CASSYRGSQTQYF. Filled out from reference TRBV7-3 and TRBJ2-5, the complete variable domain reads GAGVSQTPSNKVTEKGKYVELRCDPISGHTALYWYRQSLGQGPEFLIYFQGTGAADDSGLPNDRFFAVRPEGSVSTLKIQRTERGDSAVYLCASSYRGSQTQYFGPGTRLLVL.

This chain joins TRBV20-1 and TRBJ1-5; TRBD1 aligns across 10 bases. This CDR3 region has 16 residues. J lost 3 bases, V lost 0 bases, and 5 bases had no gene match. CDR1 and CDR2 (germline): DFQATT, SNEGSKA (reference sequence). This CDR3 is CSAREPGQGHNQPQHF. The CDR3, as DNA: TGCAGTGCTAGAGAACCGGGACAGGGGCACAATCAGCCCCAGCATTTT.

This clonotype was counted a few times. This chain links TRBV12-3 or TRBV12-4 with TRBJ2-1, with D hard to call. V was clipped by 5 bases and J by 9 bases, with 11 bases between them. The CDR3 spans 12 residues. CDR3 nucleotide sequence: TGTGCCAGCAGTCTATCTGACCGTGAGCAGTTCTTC. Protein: CASSLSDREQFF.

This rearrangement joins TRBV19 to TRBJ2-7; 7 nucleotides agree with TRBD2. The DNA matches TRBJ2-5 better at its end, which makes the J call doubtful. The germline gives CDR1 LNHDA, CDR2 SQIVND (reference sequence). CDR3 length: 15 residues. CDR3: CASRGEGESGETQYF. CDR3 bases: TGTGCCAGTAGAGGGGAGGGAGAGTCGGGAGAGACCCAGTACTTC.

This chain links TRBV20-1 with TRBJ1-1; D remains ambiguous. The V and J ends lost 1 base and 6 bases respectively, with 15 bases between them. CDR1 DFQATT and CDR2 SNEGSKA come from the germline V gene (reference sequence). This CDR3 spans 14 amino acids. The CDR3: CSARGPRGLAEAFF. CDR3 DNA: TGCAGTGCTAGAGGGCCACGGGGATTGGCTGAAGCTTTCTTT.

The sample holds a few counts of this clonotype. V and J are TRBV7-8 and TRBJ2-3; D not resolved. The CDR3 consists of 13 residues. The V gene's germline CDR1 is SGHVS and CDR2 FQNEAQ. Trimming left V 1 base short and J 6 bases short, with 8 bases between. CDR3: CASSLGISDTQYF. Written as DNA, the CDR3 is TGTGCCAGCAGCTTAGGGATCAGTGATACGCAGTATTTT.

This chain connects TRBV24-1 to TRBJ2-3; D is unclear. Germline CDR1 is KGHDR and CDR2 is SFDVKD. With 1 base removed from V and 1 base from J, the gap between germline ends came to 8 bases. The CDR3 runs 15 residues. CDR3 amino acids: CATSDLEQGTDTQYF. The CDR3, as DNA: TGTGCCACCAGTGATTTAGAACAAGGCACAGATACGCAGTATTTT.

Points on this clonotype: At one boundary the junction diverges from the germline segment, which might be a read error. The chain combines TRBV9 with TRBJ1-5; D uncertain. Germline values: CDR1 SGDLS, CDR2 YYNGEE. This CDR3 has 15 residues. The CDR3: CTSSADLNSNQPQHF. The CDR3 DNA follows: TGTACCAGCAGCGCCGACCTGAATAGCAATCAGCCCCAGCATTTT.

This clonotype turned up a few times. CDR3: CSARDPRSGGSYEQYF. CDR3 DNA sequence: TGCAGTGCTAGAGATCCGAGGAGCGGGGGATCCTACGAGCAGTACTTC. The chain employs TRBV20-1 and TRBJ2-7; 8 bases align to TRBD2. The trim removed 0 bases at V and 1 base at J, leaving 8 bases unmatched. Per germline, CDR1 DFQATT and CDR2 SNEGSKA (reference sequence). This CDR3 is built from 16 residues.

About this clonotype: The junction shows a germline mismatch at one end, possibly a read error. The CDR3, as DNA: TGTGCCAGCAGACAAGCGGACTCCCAAGAGACCCAGTACTTC. Protein product: CASRQADSQETQYF. The rearrangement uses TRBV3-1 and TRBJ2-5; maybe TRBD2 (5 bases). In germline, CDR1 is LGHDT, CDR2 YNNKEL (reference sequence). This CDR3 has 14 residues.

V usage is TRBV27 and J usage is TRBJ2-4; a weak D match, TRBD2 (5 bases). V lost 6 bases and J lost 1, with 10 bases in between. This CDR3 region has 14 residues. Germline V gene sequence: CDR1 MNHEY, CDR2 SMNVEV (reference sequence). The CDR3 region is CASSRSGAKNIQYF. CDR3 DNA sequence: TGTGCCAGCAGCCGGTCGGGGGCCAAAAACATTCAGTACTTC.

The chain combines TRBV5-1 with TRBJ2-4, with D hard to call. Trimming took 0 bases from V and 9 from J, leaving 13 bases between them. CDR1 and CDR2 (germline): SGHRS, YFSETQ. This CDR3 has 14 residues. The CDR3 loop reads CASSLASGTGIQYF. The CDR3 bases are TGCGCCAGCAGCTTGGCGTCCGGTACCGGCATTCAGTACTTC. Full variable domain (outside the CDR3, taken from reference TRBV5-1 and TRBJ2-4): KAGVTQTPRYLIKTRGQQVTLSCSPISGHRSVSWYQQTPGQGLQFLFEYFSETQRNKGNFPGRFSGRQFSNSRSEMNVSTLELGDSALYLCASSLASGTGIQYFGAGTRLSVL.

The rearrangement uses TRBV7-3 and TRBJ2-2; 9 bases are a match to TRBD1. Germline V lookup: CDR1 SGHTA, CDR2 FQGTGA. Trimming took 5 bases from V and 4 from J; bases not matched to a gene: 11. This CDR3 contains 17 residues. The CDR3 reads CASSPHSGTGITGELFF. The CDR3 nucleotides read TGTGCCAGCAGCCCCCACTCCGGGACAGGGATCACCGGGGAGCTGTTTTTT. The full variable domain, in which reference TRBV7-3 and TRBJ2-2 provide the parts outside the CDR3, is GAGVSQTPSNKVTEKGKYVELRCDPISGHTALYWYRQSLGQGPEFLIYFQGTGAADDSGLPNDRFFAVRPEGSVSTLKIQRTERGDSAVYLCASSPHSGTGITGELFFGEGSRLTVL.

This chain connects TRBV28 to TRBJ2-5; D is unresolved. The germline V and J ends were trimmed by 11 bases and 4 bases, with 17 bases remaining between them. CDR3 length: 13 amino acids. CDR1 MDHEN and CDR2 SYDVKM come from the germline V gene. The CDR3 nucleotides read TGTGCCGCCGCGAAGCGCTTCCGAGAGACCCAGTACTTC. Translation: CAAAKRFRETQYF.

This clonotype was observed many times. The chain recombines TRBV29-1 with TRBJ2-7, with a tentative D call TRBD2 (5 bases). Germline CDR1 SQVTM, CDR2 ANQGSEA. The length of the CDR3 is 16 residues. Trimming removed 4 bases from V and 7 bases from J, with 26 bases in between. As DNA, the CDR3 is TGCAGCGTTGTAGTTATCGGAGGCAGCGAAACGGGAGAGCAGTACTTC. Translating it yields CSVVVIGGSETGEQYF.